Listed below are T cell receptor beta chains from one sample, sequenced in a study of cytomegalovirus exposure and HLA in healthy donors. Some clones are missing from TCRdb's copy, which holds only in-frame ones; the method was immunoSEQ multiplex PCR. The sample has fewer than 200,000 clones, about 80% seen once. What was sequenced was PBMCs. The receptor source for this set is a middle-aged man in good health and CMV-seropositive. CDR3s include the opening cysteine and the closing phenylalanine or tryptophan. The D gene is left open where the match is weak. Clone size is given for some rows only: seen once, a few or many times, or a class if the clone is expanded.

j_call clone_size d_call v_call cdr3_nt cdr3_aa
TRBJ2-1 - TRBD2 TRBV5-1 TGCGCCAGCAGCCCCGATCTAGCGGGTCGAAACAATGAGCAGTTCTTC CASSPDLAGRNNEQFF
TRBJ1-4 - - TRBV15 TGTGCCACCAGCAAGAGAGCAACTAATGAAAAACTGTTTTTT CATSKRATNEKLFF
TRBJ2-1 - TRBD2 TRBV27 TGTGCCAGCAGTCTCGGGAGGGCCTACAATGAGCAGTTCTTC CASSLGRAYNEQFF
TRBJ1-1 - - TRBV11-2 TGTGCCAGCAGCTTAGGCAGAAGAGCTTTCTTT CASSLGRRAFF
TRBJ2-7 - TRBD1 TRBV11-3 TGTGCCAGCAGCCCGGACAGGGACGAGCAGTACTTC CASSPDRDEQYF
TRBJ2-5 - TRBD2 TRBV5-8 TGTGCCAGCAGCGCCTCCGGGACTAGCCGAGAGACCCAGTACTTC CASSASGTSRETQYF
TRBJ2-1 - - TRBV27 TGTGCCAGCAGTTCATGGAGTGAGCAGTTCTTC CASSSWSEQFF
TRBJ1-3 - - TRBV19 TGTGCCAGTAGTATGGATCTTTCGCCTCCCACGGGGGGAAACACCATATATTTT CASSMDLSPPTGGNTIYF
TRBJ2-3 - TRBD2 TRBV5-4 TGTGCCAGCAGCCCGGGACTAGCGACAGATACGCAGTATTTT CASSPGLATDTQYF
TRBJ2-7 once - TRBV6-6 TGTGCCAGCAGTTACAGGCGGAGCTCCTACGAGCAGTACTTC CASSYRRSSYEQYF